Each of the 21 T cell receptor beta chains below was sequenced from the same sample in a study of blood T cell repertoires in COVID-19. The method was immunoSEQ multiplex PCR; TCRdb's version includes in-frame clones alone and lacks a portion of them. The table lists 350,000 to 400,000 clones, 70% to 90% of them singletons. Material for sequencing was PBMCs or T cells enriched from blood (not recorded which). The receptors were gathered from a man aged 35-49 years in a cohort exposed to, infected with or recovered from COVID-19 (not recorded which).

The rearrangement uses TRBV6-5 and TRBJ2-2, with 7 bases matching TRBD2. Losses at the gene ends were 5 bases for V and 5 bases for J; bases not matched to a gene: 5. Germline CDR1 reads MNHEY; CDR2 reads SVGAGI. The CDR3 is 14 amino acids. CDR3 nucleotide sequence: TGTGCCAGCAGTAGGACTAGACAGACCGGGGAGCTGTTTTTT. As protein: CASSRTRQTGELFF.

V gene TRBV30 combines with J gene TRBJ1-5, with a weak D call TRBD1 (6 bases). V was clipped by 3 bases and J by 6 bases, with 15 bases between them. Germline assignment: CDR1 GTSNPN and CDR2 SVGIG (reference sequence). This CDR3 region has 14 residues. Here the CDR3 reads CAWSLYRVGQPQHF. The DNA of the CDR3 is TGTGCCTGGAGCCTATACAGGGTCGGTCAGCCCCAGCATTTT.

V usage is TRBV29-1 and J usage is TRBJ2-5; 8 bases are shared with TRBD2. With 4 bases clipped from V and 5 bases from J, the junction kept 9 bases outside the gene matches. The CDR3 runs to 14 residues. The germline V gene has CDR1 SQVTM and CDR2 ANQGSEA. The CDR3 DNA reads TGCAGCGTTGTCTCCAGCGGGAGACGCGAGACCCAGTACTTC. It codes for CSVVSSGRRETQYF.

This clone was counted a few times. The chain links TRBV5-8 to TRBJ2-7; 7 bases align to TRBD1. Germline CDR1 SGHTS, CDR2 YDEGEE. The ends lost 3 bases at V and 11 bases at J; junction bases unmatched: 14. This CDR3 is 14 amino acids long. The CDR3 reads CASSSTQLDRDEYF. The CDR3 region has the DNA TGTGCCAGCAGCTCGACCCAATTAGACAGGGACGAGTACTTC.

The rearrangement joins TRBV7-9 to TRBJ2-1; 12 nucleotides match TRBD2. Germline V gene lookup returns CDR1 SEHNR and CDR2 FQNEAQ (reference sequence). Trimming took 2 bases from V and 6 from J; bases not matched to a gene: 2. The CDR3 sequence is 15 residues long. The CDR3 DNA reads as TGTGCCAGCAGCTTAAGACTAGCGGGAGCCAATGAGCAGTTCTTC. Its translation: CASSLRLAGANEQFF.

The chain uses TRBV29-1 and TRBJ1-2; 7 positions match TRBD1. This CDR3 has 14 residues. Trimming removed 6 bases from V and 2 bases from J; junction bases left unmatched: 9. Germline CDR1 and CDR2: SQVTM and ANQGSEA. The CDR3 DNA sequence: TGCAGCGTGACCGGGACAGACGACAACTATGGCTACACCTTC. Translated: CSVTGTDDNYGYTF.

In this sample, this clone turned up once. The rearrangement joins TRBV15 to TRBJ1-4; D call uncertain. V was cut by 7 bases and J by 4 bases, with 16 bases left in between. The CDR3 is 15 residues long. Germline V gene data show CDR1 as LNHNV and CDR2 as YYDKDF (reference sequence). The CDR3 reads CATTAAVVFNEKLFF. Written as DNA, the CDR3 is TGTGCCACCACCGCGGCTGTAGTATTTAATGAAAAACTGTTTTTT.

The chain employs TRBV4-1 and TRBJ2-7; 12 bases match TRBD2. V shed 6 bases and J 4 bases; nucleotides not matched to a gene: 7. The CDR3 runs 15 residues. Germline V gene data show CDR1 as MGHRA and CDR2 as YSYEKL. The CDR3 reads CASRQTSGSDYEQYF. The CDR3 coding sequence is TGCGCCAGCAGGCAGACTAGCGGGAGTGATTACGAGCAGTACTTC.

CDR3: CASSITGTGGETQYF. CDR3 bases: TGTGCCAGCAGCATTACAGGGACGGGTGGGGAGACCCAGTACTTC. The chain uses TRBV7-3 and TRBJ2-5; tentative D call: TRBD1 (6 bases). The germline V and J ends were trimmed by 5 bases and 5 bases, with 18 bases remaining between them. The CDR3 is 15 amino acids. The V gene's germline CDR1 is SGHTA and CDR2 FQGTGA.

This rearrangement joins TRBV4-1 to TRBJ1-2, with 9 bases fitting TRBD1. The V and J ends lost 3 bases and 3 bases, in that order; junction bases with no gene match: 5. This CDR3 is 15 amino acids long. CDR1 is MGHRA, CDR2 YSYEKL, per germline. CDR3 sequence reads: CASSQDRGYYYGYTF. The CDR3 DNA reads TGCGCCAGCAGCCAGGACAGGGGCTACTACTATGGCTACACCTTC.

V is TRBV5-1 and J is TRBJ2-7, with TRBD2 matching over 7 bases. Germline V gene sequence: CDR1 SGHRS, CDR2 YFSETQ. This CDR3 is built from 15 residues. The trim removed 0 bases at V and 1 base at J, leaving 4 bases unmatched. The CDR3 DNA reads TGCGCCAGCAGCTTGGGTCTAGCGGCGTCCTACGAGCAGTACTTC. This codes for CASSLGLAASYEQYF.

The chain links TRBV7-2 to TRBJ2-2, with 12 nucleotides matching TRBD2. CDR1 and CDR2 from the germline V gene are SGHTA and FQGNSA. There are 16 residues in the CDR3. V lost 1 base to trimming and J lost 6 bases; unmatched junction nucleotides: 3. CDR3: CASSLGLAGAAGELFF. CDR3 nucleotide sequence: TGTGCCAGCAGCTTAGGACTAGCGGGAGCCGCCGGGGAGCTGTTTTTT.

This clone has more than one count but fewer than ten. The rearrangement joins TRBV5-1 to TRBJ1-4; 9 nucleotides match TRBD1. V gave up 6 bases and J gave up 5 bases; unmatched junction bases: 5. The length of the CDR3 is 14 residues. Germline CDR1 and CDR2: SGHRS and YFSETQ. The CDR3 is CASKRGTGNEKLFF. The CDR3 DNA sequence: TGCGCCAGCAAGAGGGGGACAGGGAATGAAAAACTGTTTTTT.

CDR3 nucleotide sequence: TGTGCCAGCAGTGACTCTTACAGGGGCGGCTACACCTTC. It specifies CASSDSYRGGYTF. V is TRBV6-4 and J is TRBJ1-2; 7 bases line up with TRBD1. The CDR3 loop spans 13 amino acids. The germline gives CDR1 MRHNA, CDR2 SNTAGT. V shed 0 bases, J shed 8 bases, and the junction held 3 bases outside the gene matches.

V gene TRBV7-2 combines with J gene TRBJ1-5; 8 bases fit TRBD1. The CDR3 is 14 amino acids. Losses at the gene ends were 1 base for V and 5 bases for J; bases not matched to a gene: 1. CDR1 SGHTA and CDR2 FQGNSA come from the germline V gene. For the CDR3, the DNA is TGTGCCAGCAGCTTAGGGACAGGGTATCAGCCCCAGCATTTT. Its protein is CASSLGTGYQPQHF.

V is TRBV15 and J is TRBJ2-1; the match to TRBD2 covers 7 bases. The V segment lost 0 bases and the J segment 4 bases; nucleotides outside the gene matches: 3. Germline V gene data show CDR1 as LNHNV and CDR2 as YYDKDF (reference sequence). The length of the CDR3 is 15 residues. CDR3 nucleotide sequence: TGTGCCACCAGCAGAGATCCTAGCGGATACAATGAGCAGTTCTTC. It specifies CATSRDPSGYNEQFF.

This clone was counted only a few times. The V and J genes are TRBV10-1 and TRBJ1-2, with 8 bases that match TRBD1. The germline V gene has CDR1 WNHNN and CDR2 SYGVQD (reference sequence). Trimming cost V 3 bases and J 3 bases; bases outside gene matches: 12. This CDR3 comprises 17 residues. The CDR3 sequence is CASSDRTGLVLDYGYTF. The CDR3 DNA sequence: TGCGCCAGCAGTGATCGGACAGGGTTAGTTTTGGACTATGGCTACACCTTC.

This chain connects TRBV2 to TRBJ1-3, with TRBD1 as a possible D gene (5 bases). The V end lost 5 bases, the J end lost 0 bases, and 14 bases lay between the germline ends. The CDR3 covers 16 residues. Germline loops: CDR1 SNHLY, CDR2 FYNNEI. Written as DNA, the CDR3 is TGTGCCAGCAGTCACCCGGGGGTCTCCTCTGGAAACACCATATATTTT. Translation gives CASSHPGVSSGNTIYF. Full variable domain (remainder filled in from reference TRBV2 and TRBJ1-3): EPEVTQTPSHQVTQMGQEVILRCVPISNHLYFYWYRQILGQKVEFLVSFYNNEISEKSEIFDDQFSVERPDGSNFTLKIRSTKLEDSAMYFCASSHPGVSSGNTIYFGEGSWLTVV.

The chain links TRBV6-5 to TRBJ1-6, with D unresolved. The germline CDR1 and CDR2 sequences are MNHEY and SVGAGI. V lost 2 bases and J 7 bases, leaving 9 bases between the germline ends. The CDR3 covers 14 residues. CDR3 coding DNA: TGTGCCAGCAGTTACGGAGACCAAAATTCACCCCTCCACTTT. Translating gives CASSYGDQNSPLHF.

This clone was seen only once. The rearrangement links TRBV7-2 to TRBJ2-7, with 11 bases fitting TRBD1. The CDR3 contains 15 residues. The germline V gene encodes CDR1 SGHTA and CDR2 FQGNSA. V shed 5 bases and J 4 bases; nucleotides not matched to a gene: 7. The CDR3 region has the DNA TGTGCCAGCAGCCAAACCGGGACAGGGGGTTACGAGCAGTACTTC. This codes for CASSQTGTGGYEQYF.

The J gene is TRBJ2-4, the V gene TRBV5-1, with 8 bases fitting TRBD2. The CDR3 length is 13 residues. J gave up 5 bases and V 5 bases, and 3 bases lay outside the gene matches. The germline V gene has CDR1 SGHRS and CDR2 YFSETQ. The CDR3 nucleotides read TGCGCCAGCAGGGGGACTAGTGAAAACATTCAGTACTTC. Translating gives CASRGTSENIQYF.